The 11 T cell receptor beta chains given below trace back to one sample, sequenced in a study of cytomegalovirus exposure and HLA in healthy donors. Generated by immunoSEQ multiplex PCR, the TCRdb table keeps only in-frame clones and is missing some. The table records more than 85,000 clones, approximately 90% of them present only once. The sequenced material came from PBMCs. These receptors were taken from a woman younger than 30 in good health and CMV-seropositive.

The gene calls are TRBV9 and TRBJ1-3, with unresolved D. Per the germline V gene, CDR1 is SGDLS and CDR2 is YYNGEE. The CDR3 contains 14 residues. Trimming shortened V by 2 bases and J by 0 bases, and 6 bases separated the two germline ends. The DNA of the CDR3 is TGTGCCAGCAGCGTCACAGACTCTGGAAACACCATATATTTT. As protein: CASSVTDSGNTIYF.

V and J are TRBV28 and TRBJ1-6; D may be TRBD1 (5 bases). The germline gives CDR1 MDHEN, CDR2 SYDVKM. Trimming cost V 5 bases and J 7 bases, with 18 bases left between them. The CDR3 sequence is 16 residues long. DNA for the CDR3: TGTGCCAGCAGTACATCGACAGCGAGAAGGAATTCACCCCTCCACTTT. Translating gives CASSTSTARRNSPLHF.

The chain combines TRBV10-3 with TRBJ2-3, with D perhaps TRBD1 (5 bases). The CDR3 consists of 14 residues. With 6 bases removed from V and 0 bases from J, the gap between germline ends came to 10 bases. CDR1 is ENHRY, CDR2 SYGVKD, per germline. The CDR3 nucleotides read TGTGCCATCAGGGAGACAGCTAGCACAGATACGCAGTATTTT. Translation gives CAIRETASTDTQYF.

J is TRBJ1-5 and V is TRBV27; TRBD1 agrees at 7 bases. The length of the CDR3 is 15 residues. With 5 bases clipped from V and 3 bases from J, the junction kept 7 bases outside the gene matches. Germline CDR1 MNHEY, CDR2 SMNVEV (reference sequence). DNA of the CDR3: TGTGCCAGCAGTCCCGGGACAGCACTCAATCAGCCCCAGCATTTT. Protein: CASSPGTALNQPQHF.

J is TRBJ2-2 and V is TRBV4-1; a possible D gene is TRBD2 (6 bases). The germline gives CDR1 MGHRA, CDR2 YSYEKL. The CDR3 extends over 14 amino acids. Trimming left V 0 bases short and J 5 bases short, with 7 bases between. Here the CDR3 reads CASSQEGGTGELFF. For the CDR3, the DNA is TGCGCCAGCAGCCAAGAGGGGGGTACCGGGGAGCTGTTTTTT.

The rearrangement joins TRBV28 to TRBJ1-2, with TRBD1 as a possible D gene (5 bases). The CDR3 runs to 12 residues. Germline CDR1 and CDR2: MDHEN and SYDVKM. Between the trimmed V and J ends, which lost 5 bases and 7 bases, there was a span of 11 bases. CDR3 nucleotides: TGTGCCAGCAGTCCCCAGGGTCCTGGCTACACCTTC. Its protein product is CASSPQGPGYTF.

The chain carries TRBV6-5 and TRBJ1-2; tentatively, D is TRBD1 (5 bases). The CDR3 spans 16 residues. The germline V gene has CDR1 MNHEY and CDR2 SVGAGI. V dropped 2 bases and J dropped 1 base, with 14 bases sitting between them. CDR3 in amino acids: CASSYLQGSSNYGYTF. For the CDR3, the DNA is TGTGCCAGCAGTTACCTTCAGGGTTCTAGTAACTATGGCTACACCTTC.

This clone was observed a few times. CDR3 nucleotides: TGCAGTGCTCTAACTAGAGGGACGCAGTATTTT. Residues: CSALTRGTQYF. The V call is TRBV20-1, the J call TRBJ2-3; weak D call: TRBD2 (5 bases). The germline CDR1 and CDR2 sequences are DFQATT and SNEGSKA (reference sequence). This CDR3 contains 11 residues. Trimming pared 5 bases from V and 9 bases from J, leaving 12 bases between.

This clone was detected once. The V gene is TRBV11-3, the J gene TRBJ2-1, with a possible D match to TRBD1 (6 bases). Trimming cost V 4 bases and J 10 bases, with 17 bases left between them. The CDR3 is made up of 14 amino acids. Germline loops: CDR1 SGHNT, CDR2 YENEEA. CDR3 loop: CASSSPDRRDEQFF. CDR3 DNA: TGTGCCAGCAGCTCCCCAGACAGGAGAGACGAGCAGTTCTTC. Complete variable domain (other parts from reference TRBV11-3 and TRBJ2-1): EAGVVQSPRYKIIEKKQPVAFWCNPISGHNTLYWYLQNLGQGPELLIRYENEEAVDDSQLPKDRFSAERLKGVDSTLKIQPAELGDSAVYLCASSSPDRRDEQFFGPGTRLTVL.

J is TRBJ1-2 and V is TRBV7-9, with a tentative D call TRBD1 (6 bases). V was shortened by 5 bases and J by 4 bases, with 20 bases between the two germline ends. The germline CDR1 and CDR2 sequences are SEHNR and FQNEAQ (reference sequence). The CDR3 extends over 16 amino acids. CDR3 sequence (DNA): TGTGCCAGCAGCCGAGCCGGTGGGGAGGGGGTCTATGGCTACACCTTC. It specifies CASSRAGGEGVYGYTF.

This clone was seen just once. The chain has TRBV7-8 and TRBJ1-2, with D possibly being TRBD1 (5 bases). The germline CDR1 and CDR2 sequences are SGHVS and FQNEAQ. V was pared by 1 base and J by 3 bases, with 9 bases between. CDR3 length: 14 amino acids. The CDR3: CASSLDGGHYGYTF. The CDR3 nucleotides read TGTGCCAGCAGCTTAGACGGGGGTCACTATGGCTACACCTTC.